These 21 T cell receptor beta chains were sequenced from one sample in a study of cytomegalovirus exposure and HLA in healthy donors. Primers for the PCR totalled 60 Vbeta and 13 Jbeta. The table came from immunoSEQ multiplex PCR; TCRdb's copy has only in-frame clones and leaves some out. The sample includes more than 150,000 clones, roughly 80% of them seen just once. Sequencing was carried out using PBMCs. The receptors were sampled from a girl between 5 and 17 years old in good health and CMV-seropositive.

The count of this clone is one. The chain carries TRBV2 and TRBJ1-5, with 8 positions matching TRBD1. This CDR3 comprises 14 residues. V shed 3 bases, J shed 5 bases, and the junction held 3 bases outside the gene matches. Per the germline V gene, CDR1 is SNHLY and CDR2 is FYNNEI. For the CDR3, the DNA is TGTGCCAGCAGTGAGCAGGGGGCCTATCAGCCCCAGCATTTT. Translating gives CASSEQGAYQPQHF.

The chain uses TRBV11-2 and TRBJ2-6; 12 positions agree with TRBD2. CDR1 and CDR2 (germline): SGHAT, FQNNGV. This CDR3 has 18 amino acids. The V segment lost 4 bases and the J segment 2 bases; nucleotides outside the gene matches: 6. In DNA form, the CDR3 reads TGTGCCAGCAGCTCCCGACTAGCGGGAGAGCCTGGGGCCAACGTCCTGACTTTC. Its protein product is CASSSRLAGEPGANVLTF.

The gene calls are TRBV10-3 and TRBJ1-5; D not certain. Germline CDR1 and CDR2: ENHRY and SYGVKD. Trimming took 0 bases from V and 1 from J, leaving 7 bases between them. The CDR3 is made up of 15 amino acids. This CDR3 reads CAISESLLSNQPQHF. The CDR3 region has the DNA TGTGCCATCAGTGAGTCCTTACTCAGCAATCAGCCCCAGCATTTT.

The chain links TRBV5-1 to TRBJ1-2, with D possibly being TRBD1 (5 bases). The CDR3 contains 13 residues. Looked up from germline, CDR1 is SGHRS and CDR2 is YFSETQ. V lost 9 bases and J 4 bases, leaving 16 bases between the germline ends. The CDR3, as DNA: TGCGCCACCGGCGGGGACGGACTCTATGGCTACACCTTC. It codes for CATGGDGLYGYTF.

This rearrangement joins TRBV4-1 to TRBJ2-7; a possible D gene is TRBD2 (5 bases). CDR1 is MGHRA, CDR2 YSYEKL, per germline. The CDR3 consists of 16 residues. Trimming removed 4 bases at V and 4 bases at J, with 20 bases between. CDR3 loop: CASSRNRAREGYEQYF. CDR3 DNA sequence: TGCGCCAGCAGCCGCAACCGGGCCCGGGAAGGGTACGAGCAGTACTTC.

V is TRBV4-3 and J is TRBJ2-1, with 15 bases aligning to TRBD2. Losses at the gene ends were 3 bases for V and 7 bases for J; bases not matched to a gene: 13. The CDR3 has 19 amino acids. CDR1 is LGHNA, CDR2 YSLEER, per germline. The CDR3 DNA sequence: TGCGCCAGCAGCCACCCCGGACTAGCGGGAGGGCCTACTGATAATGAGCAGTTCTTC. Amino acids: CASSHPGLAGGPTDNEQFF.

This clone occurred a few times. The chain is built from TRBV5-6 and TRBJ2-7; 11 nucleotides agree with TRBD1. Germline trimming cut 3 bases from V and 4 bases from J; bases unmatched to any gene: 12. CDR1 is SGHDT, CDR2 YYEEEE, per germline. This CDR3 has 17 amino acids. CDR3 DNA sequence: TGTGCCAGCAGCTCTAGTGCTGAGGACAGGGGGCCTTACGAGCAGTACTTC. It codes for CASSSSAEDRGPYEQYF.

This chain connects TRBV30 to TRBJ1-1; D is possibly TRBD1 (6 bases). The CDR3 spans 13 residues. Looked up from germline, CDR1 is GTSNPN and CDR2 is SVGIG (reference sequence). With 0 bases removed from V and 4 bases from J, the gap between germline ends came to 9 bases. In nucleotides, the CDR3 is TGTGCCTGGAGTGTAGCAGGGGTCACTGAAGCTTTCTTT. Protein: CAWSVAGVTEAFF.

This sequence joins TRBV7-8 and TRBJ1-1, with 12 bases that match TRBD1. The germline V gene has CDR1 SGHVS and CDR2 FQNEAQ. V lost 3 bases and J lost 0; bases outside the gene matches: 5. The CDR3 has 17 amino acids. The CDR3 DNA sequence: TGTGCCAGCAGCTTGGGGACAGGGGGCGGAATGAACACTGAAGCTTTCTTT. Translating gives CASSLGTGGGMNTEAFF.

J is TRBJ2-7 and V is TRBV10-3; the match to TRBD1 covers 10 bases. The CDR3 is 14 residues long. Germline values: CDR1 ENHRY, CDR2 SYGVKD. V dropped 7 bases and J dropped 2; count of bases not matched to a gene: 5. CDR3 coding DNA: TGTGCCATCACCCAAGGACAGGGGGCCTACGAGCAGTACTTC. Amino acid sequence: CAITQGQGAYEQYF.

The gene calls are TRBV18 and TRBJ1-5, with D uncertain. V was shortened by 2 bases and J by 7 bases, with 12 bases between the two germline ends. The CDR3 length is 14 residues. Germline CDR1 is KGHSH and CDR2 is LQKENI. The CDR3 sequence: CASSPIFSGQPQHF. CDR3 sequence (DNA): TGTGCCAGCTCACCAATTTTTTCGGGACAGCCCCAGCATTTT.

The chain uses TRBV5-4 and TRBJ2-7; 7 nucleotides align to TRBD2. This CDR3 has 14 amino acids. Germline values: CDR1 SGHNT, CDR2 YYREEE (reference sequence). With 1 base clipped from V and 1 base from J, the junction kept 2 bases outside the gene matches. The CDR3 region is CASSLMRESYEQYF. The CDR3 DNA reads TGTGCCAGCAGCTTGATGCGGGAGTCCTACGAGCAGTACTTC.

The chain combines TRBV19 with TRBJ2-5, with 8 nucleotides matching TRBD1. V lost 6 bases and J lost 4; bases outside the gene matches: 13. The CDR3 length is 16 residues. Germline lookup yields CDR1 LNHDA and CDR2 SQIVND (reference sequence). The CDR3 bases are TGTGCCAGTAGCTACCCCGGGACAGGCCGTGGAGAGACCCAGTACTTC. It yields the protein CASSYPGTGRGETQYF.

This chain links TRBV11-2 with TRBJ1-3; D remains unclear. Looked up from germline, CDR1 is SGHAT and CDR2 is FQNNGV. V dropped 1 base and J dropped 0 bases, with 16 bases sitting between them. CDR3 length equals 18 residues. Here the CDR3 DNA reads TGTGCCAGCAGCTTAGCCCTCGCGTCTATTTACTCTGGAAACACCATATATTTT. The encoded protein is CASSLALASIYSGNTIYF.

The chain combines TRBV4-1 with TRBJ2-3; 10 bases align to TRBD2. Unmatched junction bases numbered 6, after V lost 3 bases and J lost 6 bases. From germline, CDR1 is MGHRA and CDR2 YSYEKL. CDR3 length equals 15 residues. In DNA form, the CDR3 reads TGCGCCAGCAGCCACGAAGCGGGAGGGTCTGATACGCAGTATTTT. It encodes CASSHEAGGSDTQYF.

CDR3 DNA sequence: TGTGCCAGCAGCCGATCTAGCGGGAGGTCGCACGAGCAGTACTTC. Protein sequence: CASSRSSGRSHEQYF. V usage is TRBV9 and J usage is TRBJ2-7, with 11 bases matching TRBD2. This CDR3 spans 15 amino acids. V dropped 4 bases and J dropped 5; count of bases not matched to a gene: 8. Germline V gene lookup returns CDR1 SGDLS and CDR2 YYNGEE.

V and J are TRBV11-2 and TRBJ2-7; D gene uncertain. CDR1 and CDR2 (germline): SGHAT, FQNNGV. Trimming cost V 3 bases and J 0 bases, with 9 bases left between them. The CDR3 has 14 residues. DNA for the CDR3: TGTGCCAGCAGCTTGAACTACAACTCCTACGAGCAGTACTTC. Translating it yields CASSLNYNSYEQYF.

The CDR3 loop is CATSTLRGNEQFF. As DNA, the CDR3 is TGTGCCACCAGCACCTTGCGGGGCAATGAGCAGTTCTTC. This rearrangement joins TRBV15 to TRBJ2-1; tentative D call: TRBD2 (6 bases). The V end lost 4 bases, the J end lost 6 bases, and 10 bases lay between the germline ends. This CDR3 has 13 amino acids. The V gene's germline CDR1 is LNHNV and CDR2 YYDKDF (reference sequence).

The rearrangement joins TRBV5-6 to TRBJ2-1, with TRBD2 identical over 7 bases. The ends lost 7 bases at V and 0 bases at J; junction bases unmatched: 10. Germline V gene data show CDR1 as SGHDT and CDR2 as YYEEEE. The CDR3 runs to 16 residues. The chain's CDR3 is CASLPPAGTSYNEQFF. The CDR3 DNA reads TGTGCCAGCCTCCCCCCAGCGGGGACCTCCTACAATGAGCAGTTCTTC.

The chain links TRBV6-4 to TRBJ2-7; no clear D. This CDR3 is 15 amino acids long. Germline values: CDR1 MRHNA, CDR2 SNTAGT. Trimming stripped 0 bases from V and 8 bases from J, with 17 bases between. In DNA form, the CDR3 reads TGTGCCAGCAGTGACTCGAGCGAACCTCCCCCCAAGCAGTACTTC. Protein: CASSDSSEPPPKQYF.

The chain joins TRBV6-5 to TRBJ2-7, with 7 bases identical to TRBD2. The trim removed 2 bases at V and 6 bases at J, leaving 7 bases unmatched. Germline CDR1 reads MNHEY; CDR2 reads SVGAGI. The CDR3 covers 14 residues. For the CDR3, the DNA is TGTGCCAGCAGTTACGCGGGAGAGGGCTCCGAGCAGTACTTC. The encoded protein is CASSYAGEGSEQYF.